These 32 T cell receptor beta chains originate from one sample sequenced in a study of cytomegalovirus exposure and HLA in healthy donors. PCR was performed using 60 Vbeta and 13 Jbeta primers. Sequenced by immunoSEQ multiplex PCR; TCRdb stores in-frame clones only, minus some. This table has approximately 160,000 clones, about 80% appearing once. The sequenced sample was PBMCs. These receptors were taken from a male donor in good health and CMV-seronegative.

CDR3 coding DNA: TGCGCCAGCAGCCAAGAACGAGGCACAGATACGCAGTATTTT. This codes for CASSQERGTDTQYF. The V and J genes are TRBV4-3 and TRBJ2-3, with D uncertain. In germline, CDR1 is LGHNA, CDR2 YSLEER. Deletions cut 0 bases from V and 1 base from J, with 5 bases between. The CDR3 spans 14 residues.

V usage is TRBV7-2 and J usage is TRBJ2-5; D uncertain. Germline CDR1 reads SGHTA; CDR2 reads FQGNSA. V lost 3 bases and J 2 bases, leaving 4 bases between the germline ends. This CDR3 is 12 amino acids long. CDR3 region: CASSFPQETQYF. The DNA of the CDR3 is TGTGCCAGCAGCTTCCCACAAGAGACCCAGTACTTC.

V is TRBV5-6 and J is TRBJ1-4, with TRBD1 identical over 7 bases. The CDR3 runs to 16 residues. From germline, CDR1 is SGHDT and CDR2 YYEEEE. V gave up 4 bases and J gave up 1 base; unmatched junction bases: 7. The CDR3 DNA sequence: TGTGCCAGCAGCACTCCGGGACAGCTAACTAATGAAAAACTGTTTTTT. The encoded protein is CASSTPGQLTNEKLFF.

The V gene is TRBV9, the J gene TRBJ2-1; D might be TRBD1 (5 bases). Germline V gives CDR1 SGDLS, CDR2 YYNGEE. This CDR3 has 16 amino acids. Trimming removed 3 bases from V and 7 bases from J, with 20 bases in between. CDR3 in DNA: TGTGCCAGCAGCGCTGGTGCGGACACAGACGGGAATGAGCAGTTCTTC. Amino acid sequence: CASSAGADTDGNEQFF.

This sequence joins TRBV5-4 and TRBJ2-1; 13 bases align to TRBD2. The germline CDR1 and CDR2 sequences are SGHNT and YYREEE (reference sequence). This CDR3 has 16 amino acids. The junction had 6 bases not matched to a gene; V was cut back by 0 bases and J by 9 bases. The CDR3: CASSLESGLAGSEQFF. CDR3 bases: TGTGCCAGCAGCTTGGAGTCGGGACTAGCGGGAAGTGAGCAGTTCTTC.

The chain combines TRBV18 with TRBJ1-5; tentatively, D is TRBD1 (5 bases). The CDR3 is 14 amino acids. Germline CDR1 reads KGHSH; CDR2 reads LQKENI. Deletions cut 4 bases from V and 5 bases from J, with 12 bases between. The CDR3 region is CASSLGQGDQPQHF. Written as DNA, the CDR3 is TGTGCCAGCTCACTGGGGCAGGGTGATCAGCCCCAGCATTTT.

V gene TRBV19 combines with J gene TRBJ2-5; TRBD1 might be the D (6 bases). The V and J ends lost 3 bases and 4 bases respectively, with 12 bases between them. Germline V gene lookup returns CDR1 LNHDA and CDR2 SQIVND (reference sequence). There are 14 residues in the CDR3. CDR3 amino acids: CASSIDRWGETQYF. The DNA for the CDR3 is TGTGCCAGTAGTATCGACAGGTGGGGAGAGACCCAGTACTTC.

The V gene is TRBV7-9, the J gene TRBJ2-6; maybe TRBD2 (5 bases). CDR1 and CDR2 from the germline V gene are SEHNR and FQNEAQ (reference sequence). The CDR3 extends over 17 amino acids. Trimming removed 5 bases at V and 6 bases at J, with 20 bases between. DNA for the CDR3: TGTGCCAGCAGCCCACCGGGCGGCGGGTTGGAGGCCAACGTCCTGACTTTC. Translation gives CASSPPGGGLEANVLTF.

The chain couples TRBV7-9 to TRBJ1-1; D remains ambiguous. Trimming took off 5 bases at V and 4 bases at J, with 11 bases between the two ends. Germline V gene data show CDR1 as SEHNR and CDR2 as FQNEAQ (reference sequence). The CDR3 spans 13 residues. The CDR3 spells CASSAYEGTEAFF. As DNA, the CDR3 is TGTGCCAGCAGCGCCTACGAGGGCACTGAAGCTTTCTTT.

The genes are TRBV19 and TRBJ2-6, with 10 bases that match TRBD1. CDR1 is LNHDA, CDR2 SQIVND, per germline (reference sequence). The junction had 13 bases not matched to a gene; V was cut back by 4 bases and J by 4 bases. CDR3 length: 19 amino acids. The CDR3 sequence is CASSKRQGAFSAGANVLTF. The CDR3 DNA sequence: TGTGCCAGTAGTAAGCGACAGGGGGCGTTCTCGGCGGGGGCCAACGTCCTGACTTTC.

J is TRBJ1-2 and V is TRBV18, with no clear D. The CDR3 runs to 13 residues. Germline V CDR1 and CDR2: KGHSH, LQKENI. V was shortened by 2 bases and J by 6 bases, with 10 bases between the two germline ends. The CDR3 DNA is TGTGCCAGCTCACCAAGGCCCGGGGATGGCTACACCTTC. Its translation: CASSPRPGDGYTF.

V is TRBV7-8 and J is TRBJ2-1, with 7 bases that match TRBD2. CDR3 size: 16 residues. Per germline, CDR1 SGHVS and CDR2 FQNEAQ. V shed 2 bases and J 8 bases; nucleotides not matched to a gene: 12. The CDR3 sequence: CASSLIPGGSGDEQFF. The CDR3 nucleotides read TGTGCCAGCAGCTTAATCCCGGGGGGTTCCGGCGATGAGCAGTTCTTC.

CDR3 sequence (DNA): TGTGCCAGCAGCTTAGGACAGGGGTTCGGGGAGCTGTTTTTT. The encoded protein is CASSLGQGFGELFF. The chain carries TRBV7-9 and TRBJ2-2, with TRBD1 identical over 8 bases. V lost 1 base and J lost 7; bases outside the gene matches: 2. The CDR3 has 14 amino acids. Germline V gene lookup returns CDR1 SEHNR and CDR2 FQNEAQ (reference sequence).

About this clone: One end of the junction does not line up with germline, which may come from a read error. The V gene is TRBV7-9, the J gene TRBJ2-3, with D perhaps matching TRBD1 (6 bases). Germline lookup yields CDR1 SEHNR and CDR2 FQNEAQ (reference sequence). The CDR3 runs to 15 residues. The CDR3 reads CSSSLERGSTDTQYF. DNA for the CDR3: TGTTCCAGCAGCTTAGAGAGGGGGAGCACAGATACGCAGTATTTT. The full variable domain, with the rest looked up from reference TRBV7-9 and TRBJ2-3, is DTGVSQNPRHKITKRGQNVTFRCDPISEHNRLYWYRQTLGQGPEFLTYFQNEAQLEKSRLLSDRFSAERPKGSFSTLEIQRTEQGDSAMYLCSSSLERGSTDTQYFGPGTRLTVL.

This clone was counted once. The chain links TRBV20-1 to TRBJ2-1; D call uncertain. Looked up from germline, CDR1 is DFQATT and CDR2 is SNEGSKA (reference sequence). Trimming removed 4 bases at V and 9 bases at J, with 10 bases between. CDR3 length: 11 residues. The CDR3 loop reads CSATPSSEQFF. Here the CDR3 DNA reads TGCAGTGCTACTCCAAGCTCTGAGCAGTTCTTC.

Regarding this clone: Distinct nucleotide sequences in the sample also encode this CDR3. The rearrangement links TRBV7-8 to TRBJ1-1; 12 positions agree with TRBD1. CDR1 and CDR2 from the germline V gene are SGHVS and FQNEAQ. J lost 3 bases, V lost 2 bases, and 10 bases had no gene match. This CDR3 comprises 18 residues. The CDR3 reads CASSLLFVGQGAYTEAFF. CDR3 bases: TGTGCCAGCAGCTTACTTTTTGTGGGACAGGGGGCGTACACTGAAGCTTTCTTT. Complete variable domain (other parts from reference TRBV7-8 and TRBJ1-1): GAGVSQSPRYKVAKRGQDVALRCDPISGHVSLFWYQQALGQGPEFLTYFQNEAQLDKSGLPSDRFFAERPEGSVSTLKIQRTQQEDSAVYLCASSLLFVGQGAYTEAFFGQGTRLTVV.

V usage is TRBV18 and J usage is TRBJ2-7; TRBD1 agrees at 10 bases. The CDR3 covers 15 residues. V shed 3 bases and J 8 bases; nucleotides not matched to a gene: 10. Germline lookup yields CDR1 KGHSH and CDR2 LQKENI. CDR3 region: CASSPSGTGDTQQYF. The CDR3 DNA follows: TGTGCCAGCTCACCGTCCGGGACAGGGGATACTCAGCAGTACTTC.

This chain uses TRBV7-8 with TRBJ2-7; TRBD2 aligns across 14 bases. The CDR3 runs to 16 residues. In germline, CDR1 is SGHVS, CDR2 FQNEAQ. Germline trimming cut 5 bases from V and 0 bases from J; bases unmatched to any gene: 3. The CDR3 DNA is TGTGCCAGCAGCCGGGGACTAGCGGGGGTCTCCTACGAGCAGTACTTC. It translates to CASSRGLAGVSYEQYF.

This rearrangement joins TRBV19 to TRBJ1-1; unclear D gene. With 1 base removed from V and 7 bases from J, the gap between germline ends came to 10 bases. This CDR3 is 13 amino acids long. Germline V gene sequence: CDR1 LNHDA, CDR2 SQIVND (reference sequence). CDR3 coding DNA: TGTGCCAGTAGTATAGGGGGAGATTTTGAAGCTTTCTTT. Its protein is CASSIGGDFEAFF. The full variable domain, its missing parts supplied by reference TRBV19 and TRBJ1-1, is DGGITQSPKYLFRKEGQNVTLSCEQNLNHDAMYWYRQDPGQGLRLIYYSQIVNDFQKGDIAEGYSVSREKKESFPLTVTSAQKNPTAFYLCASSIGGDFEAFFGQGTRLTVV.

V usage is TRBV4-3 and J usage is TRBJ1-6, with 8 bases fitting TRBD1. J gave up 4 bases and V 4 bases, and 3 bases lay outside the gene matches. This CDR3 contains 15 residues. Germline V gene lookup returns CDR1 LGHNA and CDR2 YSLEER. Here the CDR3 reads CASSLRQGYNSPLHF. For the CDR3, the DNA is TGCGCCAGCAGCCTCCGACAGGGGTATAATTCACCCCTCCACTTT.

This clone was seen only a few times. This chain links TRBV5-6 with TRBJ1-2; possibly TRBD1 for D (5 bases). Germline CDR1 and CDR2: SGHDT and YYEEEE. With 0 bases removed from V and 4 bases from J, the gap between germline ends came to 10 bases. CDR3 size: 14 residues. The CDR3 loop is CASSLDRFFYGYTF. CDR3 in DNA: TGTGCCAGCAGCTTGGACAGGTTCTTCTATGGCTACACCTTC.

This sequence joins TRBV7-9 and TRBJ2-1, with 12 bases aligning to TRBD2. This CDR3 comprises 17 residues. Trimming took 4 bases from V and 8 from J; bases not matched to a gene: 12. Germline V gives CDR1 SEHNR, CDR2 FQNEAQ (reference sequence). The CDR3 bases are TGTGCCAGCAGCTCCAGACAGCTAGCGGGAGGGCGGGATGAGCAGTTCTTC. Its translation is CASSSRQLAGGRDEQFF. Looking up the rest from reference TRBV7-9 and TRBJ2-1 gives the full variable domain: DTGVSQNPRHKITKRGQNVTFRCDPISEHNRLYWYRQTLGQGPEFLTYFQNEAQLEKSRLLSDRFSAERPKGSFSTLEIQRTEQGDSAMYLCASSSRQLAGGRDEQFFGPGTRLTVL.

This chain joins TRBV6-6 and TRBJ2-7; tentatively, D is TRBD1 (7 bases). The CDR3 is 14 amino acids. V was pared by 5 bases and J by 4 bases, with 15 bases between. CDR1 is MNHNY, CDR2 SVGAGI, per germline (reference sequence). The CDR3 DNA reads as TGTGCCAGCAGTCGGTCCCAGGGGGGTTACGAGCAGTACTTC. Its translation: CASSRSQGGYEQYF.

V usage is TRBV7-9 and J usage is TRBJ2-1; 8 bases fit TRBD1. Germline CDR1 SEHNR, CDR2 FQNEAQ (reference sequence). The ends lost 10 bases at V and 3 bases at J; junction bases unmatched: 8. The CDR3 sequence is 14 residues long. CDR3 sequence (DNA): TGTGCCACCGCCGTGGGACAGGTCTACAATGAGCAGTTCTTC. It is translated as CATAVGQVYNEQFF.

This chain joins TRBV7-8 and TRBJ2-5; 14 bases align to TRBD2. V lost 5 bases to trimming and J lost 6 bases; unmatched junction nucleotides: 5. The CDR3 covers 15 residues. From germline, CDR1 is SGHVS and CDR2 FQNEAQ. This CDR3 is CASSQGLAGVKTQYF. The CDR3 bases are TGTGCCAGCAGCCAGGGACTAGCGGGAGTAAAGACCCAGTACTTC.

The chain recombines TRBV19 with TRBJ2-1; unclear D gene. Trimming shortened V by 1 base and J by 7 bases, and 8 bases separated the two germline ends. The CDR3 is 13 amino acids. CDR1 is LNHDA, CDR2 SQIVND, per germline (reference sequence). CDR3: CASSIGGRNEQFF. Here the CDR3 DNA reads TGTGCCAGTAGTATAGGAGGTCGGAATGAGCAGTTCTTC. The whole variable domain, remainder taken from reference TRBV19 and TRBJ2-1, is DGGITQSPKYLFRKEGQNVTLSCEQNLNHDAMYWYRQDPGQGLRLIYYSQIVNDFQKGDIAEGYSVSREKKESFPLTVTSAQKNPTAFYLCASSIGGRNEQFFGPGTRLTVL.

CDR3 protein: CASSPGGSYNEQFF. CDR3 nucleotide sequence: TGTGCCAGCTCCCCGGGGGGGTCTTACAATGAGCAGTTCTTC. This chain uses TRBV18 with TRBJ2-1; 8 bases are a match to TRBD2. The trim removed 6 bases at V and 4 bases at J, leaving 5 bases unmatched. Germline values: CDR1 KGHSH, CDR2 LQKENI. The CDR3 totals 14 residues.

The chain carries TRBV5-5 and TRBJ1-2; the D gene is possibly TRBD1 (5 bases). This CDR3 has 17 amino acids. CDR1 is SGHKS, CDR2 YYEKEE, per germline (reference sequence). V lost 2 bases to trimming and J lost 5 bases, with 22 bases between them. Written as DNA, the CDR3 is TGTGCCAGCAGCTTTTTCGTCCAGGGCCTGACCTCTTATGGCTACACCTTC. Protein sequence: CASSFFVQGLTSYGYTF.

This chain joins TRBV4-1 and TRBJ2-1; D is undetermined. Germline V gene lookup returns CDR1 MGHRA and CDR2 YSYEKL. V gave up 4 bases and J gave up 5 bases, with 6 bases separating them. The CDR3 totals 12 residues. Written as DNA, the CDR3 is TGCGCCAGCAGCCCCCCAAACAATGAGCAGTTCTTC. Amino acids: CASSPPNNEQFF.

The chain recombines TRBV5-6 with TRBJ1-2; 9 positions match TRBD1. The germline gives CDR1 SGHDT, CDR2 YYEEEE. The CDR3 consists of 15 residues. J lost 0 bases, V lost 4 bases, and 4 bases had no gene match. The CDR3 nucleotides are TGTGCCAGCAGCCCGGGACAGGGAGCTAACTATGGCTACACCTTC. As protein: CASSPGQGANYGYTF.

V usage is TRBV7-9 and J usage is TRBJ1-5, with 12 bases that match TRBD1. The V segment lost 1 base and the J segment 5 bases; nucleotides outside the gene matches: 3. From germline, CDR1 is SEHNR and CDR2 FQNEAQ (reference sequence). The length of the CDR3 is 16 residues. CDR3 sequence (DNA): TGTGCCAGCAGCTTAGGAGGGACAGGGGGCCATCAGCCCCAGCATTTT. It specifies CASSLGGTGGHQPQHF. Filled out from reference TRBV7-9 and TRBJ1-5, the complete variable domain reads DTGVSQNPRHKITKRGQNVTFRCDPISEHNRLYWYRQTLGQGPEFLTYFQNEAQLEKSRLLSDRFSAERPKGSFSTLEIQRTEQGDSAMYLCASSLGGTGGHQPQHFGDGTRLSIL.

Comments on this clone: One junction end does not reproduce the germline sequence, and a read error may be involved. The V and J genes are TRBV7-9 and TRBJ1-2; TRBD1 agrees at 8 bases. The CDR3 contains 16 residues. CDR1 SEHNR and CDR2 FQNEAQ come from the germline V gene (reference sequence). The CDR3 reads CSSSLEQGVALFGYTF. The DNA of the CDR3 is TGTTCCAGCAGCCTCGAACAGGGGGTGGCTCTCTTTGGCTACACCTTC.